A single T cell receptor beta chain is shown here with its context. Its antigen is not identified. J lost 5 bases, V lost 6 bases, and 3 bases had no gene match. Germline assignment: CDR1 LNHDA and CDR2 SQIVND (reference sequence). This CDR3 has 15 amino acids. Every sample had roughly 93,000 of its TCR templates assayed. Profiled with immunoSEQ multiplex PCR; TCRdb holds only in-frame clones, not every one. The profile shows 100,000 to 110,000 clones, about 90% of them singletons. This sample is part of a study of siplizumab effects on memory and regulatory T cells. General observations from the study: Only a minority of proliferating CD4+ or CD8+ clones had an assignable naive or memory phenotype, with roughly 75-95% lacking one. The authors did not confirm suppressive function in proliferating Tregs from siplizumab cultures. Memory cells seemed less diverse than naive T cells, which also seemed major contributors to the alloresponse.

The rearrangement joins TRBV19 to TRBJ2-1; 14 bases are a match to TRBD2. This clonotype was sampled from a human donor in good health. The sequencing sample was made of CD4+ T cells sorted from blood. CDR3 coding DNA: TGTGCCAGTAGAAGACTAGCGGGGGGGGACAATGAGCAGTTCTTC. Amino acid sequence: CASRRLAGGDNEQFF.